Following are 9 T cell receptor beta chains from one sample sequenced in a study of CD8 T cells in ankylosing spondylitis. TCRdb reprocessed the 5' RACE reads with MiXCR, giving one entry per CDR3 protein. This sample has 37,000 or so distinct CDR3 sequences; 15% to 20% occur once, and the top ten carry 45%. The sequencing sample was made of blood. These TCRs come from a male donor with ankylosing spondylitis or in good health (not recorded which).

The rearrangement links TRBV5-1 to TRBJ2-5; perhaps TRBD2 as D (5 bases). The V gene's germline CDR1 is SGHRS and CDR2 YFSETQ. The CDR3 is 11 amino acids. Trimming shortened V by 5 bases and J by 5 bases, and 7 bases separated the two germline ends. The CDR3 DNA reads as TGCGCCAGCAGGGGCGGGGAGACCCAGTACTTC. Translated: CASRGGETQYF.

This clonotype has more than one count but fewer than ten. At one boundary the junction diverges from the germline segment, which might be a read error. The chain joins TRBV11-2 to TRBJ2-2; TRBD1 aligns across 9 bases. CDR1 and CDR2 from the germline V gene are SGHAT and FQNNGV. The CDR3 consists of 14 residues. The DNA for the CDR3 is TGTGCCAGCGGACAGGGGCGGAACGCCGGGGAGCTGTTTTTT. Translation: CASGQGRNAGELFF.

This clonotype was counted a few times. This chain connects TRBV29-1 to TRBJ2-4; no clear D gene. Germline CDR1 and CDR2: SQVTM and ANQGSEA. Trimming cost V 7 bases and J 0 bases, with 28 bases left between them. CDR3 length: 19 amino acids. CDR3 sequence: CSARVGAPGLVLAKNIQYF. CDR3 nucleotides: TGCAGCGCCCGGGTTGGAGCCCCCGGTTTAGTTCTAGCCAAAAACATTCAGTACTTC.

The rearrangement links TRBV19 to TRBJ2-4; D gene ambiguous. Germline loops: CDR1 LNHDA, CDR2 SQIVND (reference sequence). Trimming removed 1 base from V and 8 bases from J, with 3 bases in between. CDR3 length: 11 amino acids. The CDR3 is CASSIVDIQYF. CDR3 coding DNA: TGTGCCAGTAGTATAGTGGACATTCAGTACTTC.

This clonotype was found a few times. The chain joins TRBV20-1 to TRBJ2-5; D not certain. V was pared by 4 bases and J by 2 bases, with 11 bases between. CDR1 is DFQATT and CDR2 is SNEGSKA in the germline V gene (reference sequence). This CDR3 comprises 13 residues. In DNA, the CDR3 is TGCAGTGCTACGCCCGGTGGGCAAGAGACCCAGTACTTC. Protein sequence: CSATPGGQETQYF.

The CDR3 nucleotides read TGTGCCAGCAGCTTAGTGGGGACTAACTACAATGAGCAGTTCTTC. Protein sequence: CASSLVGTNYNEQFF. This sequence joins TRBV7-2 and TRBJ2-1; 7 bases are a match to TRBD2. The CDR3 has 15 amino acids. CDR1 is SGHTA and CDR2 is FQGNSA in the germline V gene. V lost 1 base to trimming and J lost 3 bases; unmatched junction nucleotides: 3.

This clonotype was observed a handful of times. The J gene is TRBJ2-3, the V gene TRBV6-2 or TRBV6-3; no clear D. Germline lookup yields CDR1 MNHEY and CDR2 SVGEGT. The CDR3 spans 14 residues. The V and J ends lost 2 bases and 2 bases respectively, with 8 bases between them. As DNA, the CDR3 is TGTGCCAGCAGTTACCTGTTCTACACAGATACGCAGTATTTT. It specifies CASSYLFYTDTQYF.

This clonotype was seen more than once but under ten times. The chain links TRBV5-4 to TRBJ2-3; 7 positions match TRBD2. The V gene end was trimmed by 4 bases and the J gene end by 6 bases; junction bases not matched to a gene: 5. The CDR3 is made up of 13 amino acids. Per the germline V gene, CDR1 is SGHNT and CDR2 is YYREEE (reference sequence). This CDR3 reads CASSREAADTQYF. CDR3 nucleotides: TGTGCCAGCAGCCGGGAGGCCGCGGATACGCAGTATTTT.

The table lists this clonotype with a few counts. V gene TRBV12-3 or TRBV12-4 combines with J gene TRBJ2-2; D gene ambiguous. The CDR3 runs to 13 residues. The V end lost 3 bases, the J end lost 6 bases, and 8 bases lay between the germline ends. This CDR3 reads CASSFISSGELFF. The CDR3 DNA sequence: TGTGCCAGCAGTTTCATTTCCTCCGGGGAGCTGTTTTTT.